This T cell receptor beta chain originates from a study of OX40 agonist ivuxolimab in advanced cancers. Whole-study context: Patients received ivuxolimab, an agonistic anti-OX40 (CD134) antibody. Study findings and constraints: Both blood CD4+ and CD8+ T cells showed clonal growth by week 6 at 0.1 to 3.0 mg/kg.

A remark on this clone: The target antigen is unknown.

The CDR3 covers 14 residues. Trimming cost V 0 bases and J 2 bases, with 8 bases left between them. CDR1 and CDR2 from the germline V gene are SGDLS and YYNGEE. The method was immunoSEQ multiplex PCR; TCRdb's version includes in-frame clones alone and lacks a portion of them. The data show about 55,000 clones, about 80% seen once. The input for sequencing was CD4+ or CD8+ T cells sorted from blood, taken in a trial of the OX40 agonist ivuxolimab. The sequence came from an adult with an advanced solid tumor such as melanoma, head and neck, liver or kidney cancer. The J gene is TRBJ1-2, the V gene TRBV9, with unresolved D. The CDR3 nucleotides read TGTGCCAGCAGCGTAGGGGTCGGCAACTATGGCTACACCTTC. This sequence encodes CASSVGVGNYGYTF.